This T cell receptor (beta chain) was obtained from a study of T cell changes during pregnancy in multiple sclerosis. Some clones are missing from TCRdb's copy, which holds only in-frame ones; the method was immunoSEQ multiplex PCR. In the table there are around 8,100 clones, about 85% of which are singletons. CDR1 is SGHAT and CDR2 is FQNNGV in the germline V gene. J was trimmed by 4 bases and V by 5 bases; bases with no gene match: 9. This CDR3 has 17 residues. The sample consisted of CD8+ T cells from peripheral blood mononuclear cells, taken in the first trimester of pregnancy. The rearrangement joins TRBV11-2 to TRBJ1-3; 12 bases map to TRBD1. This TCR was sampled from a female donor in good health, enrolled as a control in a pregnancy study. The CDR3 DNA is TGTGCCAGCAGCCAACCGGGACAGGGGGCGCGAGGAAACACCATATATTTT. As protein: CASSQPGQGARGNTIYF.